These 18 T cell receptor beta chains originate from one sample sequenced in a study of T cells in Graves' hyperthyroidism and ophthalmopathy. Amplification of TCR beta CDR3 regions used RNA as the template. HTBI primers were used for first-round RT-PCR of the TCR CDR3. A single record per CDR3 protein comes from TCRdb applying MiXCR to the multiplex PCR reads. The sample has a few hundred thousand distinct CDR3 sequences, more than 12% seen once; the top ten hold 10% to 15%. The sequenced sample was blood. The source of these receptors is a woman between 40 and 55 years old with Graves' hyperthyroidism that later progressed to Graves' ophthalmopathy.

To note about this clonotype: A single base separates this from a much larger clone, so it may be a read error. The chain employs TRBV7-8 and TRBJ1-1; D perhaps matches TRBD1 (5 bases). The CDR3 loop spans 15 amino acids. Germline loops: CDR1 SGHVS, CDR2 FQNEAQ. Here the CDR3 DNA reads TGTGACAGCAGCCCAAGCGGGACCCTGAACACTGAAGCTTTCTTT. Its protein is CDSSPSGTLNTEAFF.

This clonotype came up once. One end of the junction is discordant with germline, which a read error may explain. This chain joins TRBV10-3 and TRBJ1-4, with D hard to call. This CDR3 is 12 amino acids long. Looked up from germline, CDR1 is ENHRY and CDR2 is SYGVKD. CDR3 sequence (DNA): TGTGCCATCTCAGCTCGTAATGACAAACTGTTTTTT. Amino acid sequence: CAISARNDKLFF.

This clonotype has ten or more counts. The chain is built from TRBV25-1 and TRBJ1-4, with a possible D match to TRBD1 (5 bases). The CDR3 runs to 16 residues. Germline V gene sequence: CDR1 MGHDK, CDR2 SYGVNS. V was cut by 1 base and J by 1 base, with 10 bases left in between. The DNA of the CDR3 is TGTGCCAGCAGTGAATTGGGGGATGGAACTAATGAAAAACTGTTTTTT. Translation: CASSELGDGTNEKLFF. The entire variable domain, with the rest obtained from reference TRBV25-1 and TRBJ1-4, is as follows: EADIYQTPRYLVIGTGKKITLECSQTMGHDKMYWYQQDPGMELHLIHYSYGVNSTEKGDLSSESTVSRIRTEHFPLTLESARPSHTSQYLCASSELGDGTNEKLFFGSGTQLSVL.

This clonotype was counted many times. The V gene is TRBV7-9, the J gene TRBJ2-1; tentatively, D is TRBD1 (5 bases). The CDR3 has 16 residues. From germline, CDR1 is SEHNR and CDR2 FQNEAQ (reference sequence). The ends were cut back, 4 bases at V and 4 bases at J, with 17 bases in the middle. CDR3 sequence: CASSSQDTISYNEQFF. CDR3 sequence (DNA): TGTGCCAGCAGCTCACAGGATACCATTTCTTACAATGAGCAGTTCTTC.

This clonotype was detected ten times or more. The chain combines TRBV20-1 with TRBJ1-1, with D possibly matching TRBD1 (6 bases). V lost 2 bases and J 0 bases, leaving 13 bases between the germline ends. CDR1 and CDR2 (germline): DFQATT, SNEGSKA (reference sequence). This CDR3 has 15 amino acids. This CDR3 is CSARKGGSVNTEAFF. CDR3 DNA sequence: TGCAGTGCTAGAAAAGGGGGATCCGTGAACACTGAAGCTTTCTTT.

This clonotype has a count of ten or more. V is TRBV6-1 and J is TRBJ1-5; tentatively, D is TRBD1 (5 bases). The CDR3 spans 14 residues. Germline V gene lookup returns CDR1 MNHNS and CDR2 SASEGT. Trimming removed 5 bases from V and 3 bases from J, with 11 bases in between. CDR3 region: CASSITGYNQPQHF. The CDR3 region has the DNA TGTGCCAGCAGTATCACAGGATACAATCAGCCCCAGCATTTT.

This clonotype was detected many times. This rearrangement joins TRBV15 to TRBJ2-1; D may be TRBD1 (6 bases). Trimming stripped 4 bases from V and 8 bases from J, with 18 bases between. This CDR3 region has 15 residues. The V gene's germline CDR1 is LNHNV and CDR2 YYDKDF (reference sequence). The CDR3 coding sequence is TGTGCCACCAGCAACGACAGGACGGCTAATCATGAGCAGTTCTTC. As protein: CATSNDRTANHEQFF.

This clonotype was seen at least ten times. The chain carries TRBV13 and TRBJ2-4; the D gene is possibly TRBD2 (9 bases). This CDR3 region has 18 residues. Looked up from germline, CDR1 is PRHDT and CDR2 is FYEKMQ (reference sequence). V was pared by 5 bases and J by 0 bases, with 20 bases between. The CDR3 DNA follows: TGTGCCAGCAGCCGCGGGGGGGGACAGGAACTAGCCAAAAACATTCAGTACTTC. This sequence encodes CASSRGGGQELAKNIQYF.

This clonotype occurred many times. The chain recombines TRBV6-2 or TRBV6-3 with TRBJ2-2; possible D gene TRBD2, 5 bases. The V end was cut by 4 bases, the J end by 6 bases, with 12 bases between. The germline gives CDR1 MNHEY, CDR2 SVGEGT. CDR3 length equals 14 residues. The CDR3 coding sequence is TGTGCCAGCAGTTCTAAGGGAGAGGCCGGGGAGCTGTTTTTT. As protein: CASSSKGEAGELFF.

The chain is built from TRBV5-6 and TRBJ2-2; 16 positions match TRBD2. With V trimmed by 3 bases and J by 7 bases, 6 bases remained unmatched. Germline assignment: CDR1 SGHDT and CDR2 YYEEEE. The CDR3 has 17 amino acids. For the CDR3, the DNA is TGTGCCAGCAGCTGGGGACTAGCGGGAGGGATATTCGGGGAGCTGTTTTTT. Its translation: CASSWGLAGGIFGELFF.

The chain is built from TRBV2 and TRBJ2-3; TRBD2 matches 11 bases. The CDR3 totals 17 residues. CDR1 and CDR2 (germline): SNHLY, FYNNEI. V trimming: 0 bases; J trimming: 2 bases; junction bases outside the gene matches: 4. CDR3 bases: TGTGCCAGCAGTGAAGCCTTACTAGCGGGAGTCACAGATACGCAGTATTTT. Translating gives CASSEALLAGVTDTQYF.

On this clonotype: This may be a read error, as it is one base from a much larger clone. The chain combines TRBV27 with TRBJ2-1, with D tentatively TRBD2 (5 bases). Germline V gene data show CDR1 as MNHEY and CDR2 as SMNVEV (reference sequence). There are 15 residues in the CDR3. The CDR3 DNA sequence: TGTGCCAGCAGAGATCTATTAGAAGACTACAATGGGCAGTTCTTC. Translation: CASRDLLEDYNGQFF.

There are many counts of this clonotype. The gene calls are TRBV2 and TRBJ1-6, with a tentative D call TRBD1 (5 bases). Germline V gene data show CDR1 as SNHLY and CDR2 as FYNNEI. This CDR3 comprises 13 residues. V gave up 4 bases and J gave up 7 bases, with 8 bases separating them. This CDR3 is CASSARENSPLHF. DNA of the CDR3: TGTGCCAGCAGTGCCAGGGAGAATTCACCCCTCCACTTT.

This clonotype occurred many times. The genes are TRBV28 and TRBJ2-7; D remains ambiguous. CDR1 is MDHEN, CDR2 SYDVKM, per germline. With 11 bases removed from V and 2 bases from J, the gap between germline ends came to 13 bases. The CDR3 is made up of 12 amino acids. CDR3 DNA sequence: TGTGCCTCAGTTGGTACTCCCTACGAGCAGTACTTC. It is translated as CASVGTPYEQYF.

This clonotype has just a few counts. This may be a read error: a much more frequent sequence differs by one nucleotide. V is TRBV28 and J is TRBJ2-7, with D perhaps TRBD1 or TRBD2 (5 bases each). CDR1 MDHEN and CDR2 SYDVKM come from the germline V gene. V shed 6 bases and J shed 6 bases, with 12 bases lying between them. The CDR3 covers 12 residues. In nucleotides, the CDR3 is TGTGCCAGCAGCATGTGGGGGAGCGAGCAGTACTTC. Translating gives CASSMWGSEQYF.

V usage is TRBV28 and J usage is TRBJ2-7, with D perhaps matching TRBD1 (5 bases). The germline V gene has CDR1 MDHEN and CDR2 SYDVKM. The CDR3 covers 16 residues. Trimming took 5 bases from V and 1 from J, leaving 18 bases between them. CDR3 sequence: CASSISRTSRSYEQYF. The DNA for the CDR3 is TGTGCCAGCAGTATATCCAGGACAAGCCGATCCTACGAGCAGTACTTC.

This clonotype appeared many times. The CDR3: CATSGKQGEKLFF. The CDR3 DNA reads TGTGCCACCAGCGGGAAACAGGGAGAAAAACTGTTTTTT. The chain joins TRBV15 to TRBJ1-4; TRBD1 is a possible D gene (6 bases). The length of the CDR3 is 13 residues. The V gene's germline CDR1 is LNHNV and CDR2 YYDKDF (reference sequence). V was shortened by 5 bases and J by 8 bases, with 12 bases between the two germline ends. The full variable domain, rest sourced from reference TRBV15 and TRBJ1-4, is DAMVIQNPRYQVTQFGKPVTLSCSQTLNHNVMYWYQQKSSQAPKLLFHYYDKDFNNEADTPDNFQSRRPNTSFCFLDIRSPGLGDTAMYLCATSGKQGEKLFFGSGTQLSVL.

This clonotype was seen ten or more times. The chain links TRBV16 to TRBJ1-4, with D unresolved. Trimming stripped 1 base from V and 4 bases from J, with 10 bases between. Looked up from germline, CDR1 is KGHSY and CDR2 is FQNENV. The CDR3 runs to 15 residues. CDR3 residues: CASSQYGQSNEKLFF. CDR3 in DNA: TGTGCCAGCAGCCAATATGGGCAGAGTAATGAAAAACTGTTTTTT.